One and the same sample provided the 30 T cell receptor beta chains below, sequenced in a study of T cells after yellow fever vaccination. MiXCR, applied by TCRdb to the 5' RACE reads, yields one record per CDR3 protein. The sample contains under 550,000 distinct CDR3 sequences, roughly a fifth of which appear only once. The sample was PBMCs, taken approximately 22 days after the first yellow fever vaccination. All receptors derive from a man between 18 and 35 years old who received the YFV17D yellow fever vaccine.

This clonotype has a handful of counts. The rearrangement uses TRBV21-1 and TRBJ2-7; the table's D call TRBD2 went unverified against the DNA. TRBV21-1 corresponds to a pseudogene. This CDR3 has 15 residues. This chain's CDR3 is CASSKLRDLDYEQYV. The CDR3 DNA sequence: TGTGCCAGCAGCAAACTGCGGGACTTAGACTACGAGCAGTACGTC.

In its sample, this clonotype was seen many times. V usage is TRBV3-1 and J usage is TRBJ2-1; D is perhaps TRBD2 (6 bases). This CDR3 comprises 13 residues. CDR1 LGHDT and CDR2 YNNKEL come from the germline V gene (reference sequence). V was pared by 4 bases and J by 5 bases, with 9 bases between. The DNA of the CDR3 is TGTGCCAGCAGCCGGGGGGAGAACAATGAGCAGTTCTTC. Residues: CASSRGENNEQFF.

The rearrangement links TRBV3-1 to TRBJ2-1, with 16 bases that match TRBD2. Germline values: CDR1 LGHDT, CDR2 YNNKEL (reference sequence). The V segment lost 8 bases and the J segment 0 bases; nucleotides outside the gene matches: 4. The CDR3 runs 17 residues. The CDR3 nucleotides are TGTGCCAGCTCGGGACTAGCGGGGGGGCTCTCCTACAATGAGCAGTTCTTC. It is translated as CASSGLAGGLSYNEQFF.

The CDR3 here is CASSLFYQSGNTEAFF. The CDR3, as DNA: TGTGCCAGCAGTTTATTCTACCAGTCGGGGAACACTGAAGCTTTCTTT. V gene TRBV27 combines with J gene TRBJ1-1; D is ambiguous. Trimming cost V 1 base and J 1 base, with 13 bases left between them. Germline values: CDR1 MNHEY, CDR2 SMNVEV (reference sequence). The CDR3 runs to 16 residues.

The chain couples TRBV12-5 to TRBJ2-1; 8 bases map to TRBD1. This CDR3 comprises 14 residues. Germline V gene lookup returns CDR1 LGHNT and CDR2 FRNRAP. V lost 3 bases to trimming and J lost 9 bases; unmatched junction nucleotides: 7. As DNA, the CDR3 is TGTGCTAGTGGTTTCGGGACAGGAGTCTTTGAGCAGTTCTTC. Translation gives CASGFGTGVFEQFF.

This clonotype was found a few times. V usage is TRBV7-2 and J usage is TRBJ1-1; D might be TRBD1 (5 bases). In germline, CDR1 is SGHTA, CDR2 FQGNSA. This CDR3 contains 14 residues. Trimming pared 3 bases from V and 1 base from J, leaving 9 bases between. CDR3 coding DNA: TGTGCCAGCAGCTTCGACAGACAGAACACTGAAGCTTTCTTT. Translation gives CASSFDRQNTEAFF. Full variable domain (remainder filled in from reference TRBV7-2 and TRBJ1-1): GAGVSQSPSNKVTEKGKDVELRCDPISGHTALYWYRQSLGQGLEFLIYFQGNSAPDKSGLPSDRFSAERTGGSVSTLTIQRTQQEDSAVYLCASSFDRQNTEAFFGQGTRLTVV.

The chain employs TRBV28 and TRBJ2-5; D is unresolved. The CDR3 spans 14 residues. Trimming took off 5 bases at V and 5 bases at J, with 15 bases between the two ends. From germline, CDR1 is MDHEN and CDR2 SYDVKM. Here the CDR3 reads CASSQRDLGETQYF. The CDR3 coding sequence is TGTGCCAGCAGTCAACGAGACCTGGGGGAGACCCAGTACTTC.

This clonotype appeared a few times. V and J are TRBV4-3 and TRBJ1-2; D is possibly TRBD1 (6 bases). There are 15 residues in the CDR3. Trimming removed 1 base at V and 4 bases at J, with 13 bases between. Germline V lookup: CDR1 LGHNA, CDR2 YSLEER. CDR3 sequence reads: CASSQVQGDTYGYTF. CDR3 DNA: TGCGCCAGCAGCCAAGTCCAAGGGGACACCTATGGCTACACCTTC.

This clonotype was recorded a few times. This chain joins TRBV4-1 and TRBJ1-5; D not resolved. V was cut by 2 bases and J by 7 bases, with 18 bases left in between. The CDR3 totals 16 residues. Germline values: CDR1 MGHRA, CDR2 YSYEKL. CDR3 sequence (DNA): TGCGCCAGCAGCCAAAAGGATCCCGACCCGAAACAGCCCCAGCATTTT. Its protein is CASSQKDPDPKQPQHF.

A note on this clonotype: At one end, the junction sequence differs from germline, possibly due to a read error. CDR3 in DNA: TGCGCCAGCAGCCATACGGGGGAGCTGGTTTTT. This gives the protein CASSHTGELVF. J is TRBJ2-2 and V is TRBV4-1, with D perhaps matching TRBD2 (6 bases). Germline CDR1 reads MGHRA; CDR2 reads YSYEKL. The CDR3 has 11 residues.

This clonotype has a single count. The chain carries TRBV7-8 and TRBJ1-1; D may be TRBD1 (5 bases). V lost 4 bases to trimming and J lost 0 bases, with 15 bases between them. The CDR3 spans 16 residues. Germline V CDR1 and CDR2: SGHVS, FQNEAQ. Here the CDR3 DNA reads TGTGCCAGCAGCTCGGGGGACGGCCTCATGAACACTGAAGCTTTCTTT. It codes for CASSSGDGLMNTEAFF.

The chain joins TRBV2 to TRBJ2-6; D remains unclear. This CDR3 is 16 amino acids long. Germline V gene lookup returns CDR1 SNHLY and CDR2 FYNNEI. Trimming removed 0 bases from V and 0 bases from J, with 6 bases in between. In nucleotides, the CDR3 is TGTGCCAGCAGTGAAGCATTCGTCTCTGGGGCCAACGTCCTGACTTTC. Translation gives CASSEAFVSGANVLTF.

J is TRBJ2-5 and V is TRBV12-3 or TRBV12-4; the D gene is possibly TRBD2 (5 bases). CDR3 length: 13 amino acids. Between the trimmed V and J ends, which lost 5 bases and 4 bases, there was a span of 11 bases. Written as DNA, the CDR3 is TGTGCCAGCAGTGTGGGAGTCCCAGAGACCCAGTACTTC. Amino acid sequence: CASSVGVPETQYF.

The chain's CDR3 is CASSYSIQYGYTF. CDR3 DNA: TGTGCCAGCAGTTACTCGATACAGTATGGCTACACCTTC. This rearrangement joins TRBV6-2 or TRBV6-3 to TRBJ1-2; D ambiguous. Germline V gives CDR1 MNHEY, CDR2 SVGEGT. The CDR3 covers 13 residues. With 0 bases removed from V and 5 bases from J, the gap between germline ends came to 7 bases.

The rearrangement uses TRBV6-5 and TRBJ2-3; TRBD2 matches 10 bases. Losses at the gene ends were 3 bases for V and 1 base for J; bases not matched to a gene: 4. The CDR3 is 16 amino acids. The germline V gene encodes CDR1 MNHEY and CDR2 SVGAGI. The CDR3, as DNA: TGTGCCAGCAGTTATGGTCTAGCGGGGGGCACAGATACGCAGTATTTT. Residues: CASSYGLAGGTDTQYF.

This clonotype was recorded a few times. The chain combines TRBV20-1 with TRBJ2-5, with TRBD2 identical over 7 bases. The germline CDR1 and CDR2 sequences are DFQATT and SNEGSKA (reference sequence). The V segment lost 3 bases and the J segment 5 bases; nucleotides outside the gene matches: 9. This CDR3 has 14 residues. The CDR3 sequence is CSASSASGAETQYF. Here the CDR3 DNA reads TGCAGTGCTAGCAGTGCGAGCGGGGCGGAGACCCAGTACTTC.

This clonotype was recorded a few times. This chain uses TRBV5-1 with TRBJ2-1, with TRBD1 as a possible D gene (6 bases). The CDR3 is 16 amino acids. V shed 4 bases and J shed 0 bases, with 14 bases lying between them. From germline, CDR1 is SGHRS and CDR2 YFSETQ. CDR3 DNA sequence: TGCGCCAGCAGCGGACCACAGGGTAACTCCTACAATGAGCAGTTCTTC. Amino acid sequence: CASSGPQGNSYNEQFF.

This clonotype appeared a few times. This rearrangement joins TRBV7-8 to TRBJ1-2, with 7 bases lining up with TRBD1. CDR1 is SGHVS and CDR2 is FQNEAQ in the germline V gene. CDR3 length equals 15 residues. The junction had 10 bases not matched to a gene; V was cut back by 5 bases and J by 4 bases. The DNA for the CDR3 is TGTGCCAGCAGCCCAACTCAACAGGGGCCCTATGGCTACACCTTC. This sequence encodes CASSPTQQGPYGYTF.

J is TRBJ2-5 and V is TRBV12-3 or TRBV12-4; 8 bases are shared with TRBD2. V gave up 1 base and J gave up 3 bases; unmatched junction bases: 4. CDR3 size: 15 residues. The CDR3 protein is CASSLERGREETQYF. As DNA, the CDR3 is TGTGCCAGCAGTTTAGAGCGGGGGAGGGAAGAGACCCAGTACTTC.

The chain is built from TRBV7-6 and TRBJ1-2; D gene ambiguous. Germline CDR1 is SGHVS and CDR2 is FNYEAQ. CDR3 size: 14 residues. Trimming stripped 4 bases from V and 7 bases from J, with 16 bases between. The CDR3 loop is CASSSLDIFGGYTF. The CDR3 coding sequence is TGTGCCAGCAGCTCACTCGACATATTTGGTGGCTACACCTTC.

The gene calls are TRBV6-2 or TRBV6-3 and TRBJ2-3; D not certain. V gave up 7 bases and J gave up 4 bases, with 12 bases separating them. There are 13 residues in the CDR3. Germline V gives CDR1 MNHEY, CDR2 SVGEGT. In DNA form, the CDR3 reads TGTGCCAGCACTTGGGCTGGGGCAGATACGCAGTATTTT. Translated, it gives CASTWAGADTQYF.

Only a few counts were recorded for this clonotype. The CDR3, as DNA: TGTGCCAGCCGTACGGGGGGAGGCACAGATACGCAGTATTTT. It yields the protein CASRTGGGTDTQYF. The chain carries TRBV2 and TRBJ2-3, with TRBD2 matching 7 bases. There are 14 residues in the CDR3. Trimming at V came to 8 bases and at J to 1 base, leaving 6 bases not matched to a gene. CDR1 and CDR2 from the germline V gene are SNHLY and FYNNEI.

This clonotype was seen more than once but under ten times. The rearrangement uses TRBV29-1 and TRBJ2-5; 12 bases are shared with TRBD2. The CDR3 length is 14 residues. The germline CDR1 and CDR2 sequences are SQVTM and ANQGSEA. The V segment lost 6 bases and the J segment 1 base; nucleotides outside the gene matches: 3. Here the CDR3 reads CSVPGLAGQETQYF. The CDR3 nucleotides are TGCAGCGTACCGGGACTAGCGGGCCAAGAGACCCAGTACTTC.

The chain links TRBV4-3 to TRBJ2-1; 8 bases align to TRBD2. Losses at the gene ends were 0 bases for V and 10 bases for J; bases not matched to a gene: 11. CDR1 and CDR2 from the germline V gene are LGHNA and YSLEER. The CDR3 runs to 16 residues. The CDR3 sequence: CASSQDPGGGGLEQFF. The CDR3 region has the DNA TGCGCCAGCAGCCAAGACCCGGGTGGCGGGGGGCTGGAGCAGTTCTTC.

This chain uses TRBV5-1 with TRBJ2-3; no firm D call. The CDR3 has 17 amino acids. Germline CDR1 is SGHRS and CDR2 is YFSETQ. V gave up 0 bases and J gave up 5 bases, with 19 bases separating them. CDR3 region: CASSLATKGIVLDTQYF. The CDR3 DNA reads TGCGCCAGCAGCTTGGCCACAAAGGGAATCGTTTTAGATACGCAGTATTTT.

The table lists this clonotype with a few counts. The chain carries TRBV5-6 and TRBJ2-7, with no clear D. Germline-derived CDR1 and CDR2 are SGHDT and YYEEEE. This CDR3 is built from 15 residues. The V and J ends lost 0 bases and 0 bases respectively, with 10 bases between them. In DNA, the CDR3 is TGTGCCAGCAGCTTGGGGCCAGCAAGCTCCTACGAGCAGTACGTC. Encoded protein: CASSLGPASSYEQYV.

The chain uses TRBV20-1 and TRBJ1-3; TRBD1 might be the D (5 bases). Trimming took 4 bases from V and 0 from J, leaving 10 bases between them. CDR3 size: 14 residues. Germline-derived CDR1 and CDR2 are DFQATT and SNEGSKA (reference sequence). The DNA for the CDR3 is TGCAGTGCTAAGGGCGGGGCCTCTGGAAACACCATATATTTT. This codes for CSAKGGASGNTIYF.

This chain uses TRBV7-6 with TRBJ2-3; 9 bases are a match to TRBD2. In germline, CDR1 is SGHVS, CDR2 FNYEAQ. This CDR3 comprises 15 residues. V shed 1 base and J 6 bases; nucleotides not matched to a gene: 5. CDR3 DNA: TGTGCCAGCAGCTTAGGAGCGGGGGGCAGGGATACGCAGTATTTT. Translating gives CASSLGAGGRDTQYF.

The rearrangement links TRBV24-1 to TRBJ2-3, with D perhaps TRBD1 (5 bases). Germline V gene data show CDR1 as KGHDR and CDR2 as SFDVKD. V was cut by 3 bases and J by 0 bases, with 12 bases left in between. The CDR3 totals 16 residues. The CDR3 nucleotides are TGTGCCACCAGTGATCTCAGGACAACTAGCACAGATACGCAGTATTTT. This translates into CATSDLRTTSTDTQYF.

This clonotype was seen a handful of times. V and J are TRBV7-9 and TRBJ1-4; D is possibly TRBD1 (5 bases). The CDR3 has 13 amino acids. V was shortened by 2 bases and J by 11 bases, with 12 bases between the two germline ends. Germline CDR1 SEHNR, CDR2 FQNEAQ (reference sequence). The CDR3 loop is CASSLSGTVKLFF. As DNA, the CDR3 is TGTGCCAGCAGCTTATCAGGGACGGTGAAACTGTTTTTT.